What follows is one T cell receptor (beta chain) and its context. Antigen: not known. The sample comes from a study of T cell responses to AZD1222 COVID-19 vaccine. Study-level findings and limits: Seropositive AZD1222 recipients at baseline numbered only five or six. Nearly half of spike-specific TCRs reportedly target unmutated variant regions. Repertoire sampling happened only post peak T cell response. Females outnumbered males among donors, who were mostly white British; clonal diversity was possibly underestimated.

Sequencing was performed with immunoSEQ multiplex PCR; in TCRdb, only in-frame clones are kept and a portion is missing. The table has some 99,000 clones, 88% seen once. The length of the CDR3 is 16 residues. Trimming took off 5 bases at V and 1 base at J, with 12 bases between the two ends. Germline CDR1 reads SGHVS; CDR2 reads FQNEAQ. The receptor comes from an adult in good health. The specimen comprised peripheral blood, sampled on day 0 of MenACWY control vaccination. V usage is TRBV7-8 and J usage is TRBJ2-6; D is perhaps TRBD2 (6 bases). CDR3 sequence reads: CASSAGRTSGANVLTF. CDR3 nucleotides: TGTGCCAGCAGCGCGGGACGGACTTCTGGGGCCAACGTCCTGACTTTC. The entire variable domain, with the rest obtained from reference TRBV7-8 and TRBJ2-6, is as follows: GAGVSQSPRYKVAKRGQDVALRCDPISGHVSLFWYQQALGQGPEFLTYFQNEAQLDKSGLPSDRFFAERPEGSVSTLKIQRTQQEDSAVYLCASSAGRTSGANVLTFGAGSRLTVL.